This entry lists 30 T cell receptor beta chains sequenced from one sample in a study of post-analysis software for immune sequencing data. Study observations and caveats: Compared with controls, patients had more of 4 to 6 TRBV segments, including TRBV5-6, TRBV5-1 and TRBV20-1.

Their target antigens are unknown. Unique molecular identifiers were present in the TCR beta cDNA libraries. One entry per CDR3 protein, called by TCRdb with MiXCR from the PCR reads. The sample has hundreds of thousands of distinct CDR3 sequences, roughly 29% seen once. Sequencing was done on a sample of blood. These receptor sequences come from a girl aged 10 to 17 with multiple sclerosis.

In regard to this clonotype: One junction end disagrees with the germline gene, perhaps due to a read error. The V gene is TRBV7-2, the J gene TRBJ2-1, with D unresolved. Germline lookup yields CDR1 SGHTA and CDR2 FQGNSA. The CDR3 runs 13 residues. This CDR3 reads CVSSFGPYNEQFF. Written as DNA, the CDR3 is TGTGTCAGCAGCTTCGGACCCTACAACGAGCAGTTCTTC. Together with reference TRBV7-2 and TRBJ2-1, the CDR3 gives the full variable domain: GAGVSQSPSNKVTEKGKDVELRCDPISGHTALYWYRQSLGQGLEFLIYFQGNSAPDKSGLPSDRFSAERTGGSVSTLTIQRTQQEDSAVYLCVSSFGPYNEQFFGPGTRLTVL.

The sample holds a few counts of this clonotype. The genes are TRBV11-2 and TRBJ2-5; D unresolved. V lost 5 bases and J lost 0, with 22 bases in between. The germline CDR1 and CDR2 sequences are SGHAT and FQNNGV. This CDR3 region has 18 residues. CDR3 coding DNA: TGTGCCAGCAGCCCCCGTCTCGCAGGCAGTACGTACCAAGAGACCCAGTACTTC. This sequence encodes CASSPRLAGSTYQETQYF.

This clonotype has only a few counts. The chain joins TRBV20-1 to TRBJ2-5; TRBD1 matches 9 bases. Germline V gene data show CDR1 as DFQATT and CDR2 as SNEGSKA (reference sequence). The CDR3 covers 16 residues. V was clipped by 8 bases and J by 5 bases; unmatched bases: 18. For the CDR3, the DNA is TGCAGTTCTAAGTTCTACAGGGGGCCGACTCTGGAGACCCAGTACTTC. Its protein product is CSSKFYRGPTLETQYF.

The gene calls are TRBV4-1 and TRBJ1-2; D unclear. The V and J ends lost 5 bases and 4 bases respectively, with 11 bases between them. CDR1 MGHRA and CDR2 YSYEKL come from the germline V gene. The CDR3 is 13 amino acids. The CDR3 region is CASSTASLYGYTF. In nucleotides, the CDR3 is TGCGCCAGCAGCACTGCTTCCCTCTATGGCTACACCTTC.

The rearrangement uses TRBV7-6 and TRBJ2-5; perhaps TRBD2 as D (7 bases). The CDR3 consists of 16 residues. The germline CDR1 and CDR2 sequences are SGHVS and FNYEAQ. V lost 0 bases, J lost 5 bases, and 16 bases lay in between. This CDR3 reads CASSLARGGLGETQYF. CDR3 nucleotide sequence: TGTGCCAGCAGCTTAGCGAGGGGGGGTCTTGGGGAGACCCAGTACTTC.

A few counts support this clonotype. The rearrangement uses TRBV6-5 and TRBJ2-5, with no clear D. Per the germline V gene, CDR1 is MNHEY and CDR2 is SVGAGI. The CDR3 loop spans 13 amino acids. V was clipped by 7 bases and J by 5 bases, with 14 bases between them. CDR3 region: CASTVDPRETQYF. The CDR3 DNA sequence: TGTGCCAGCACCGTTGACCCCCGGGAGACCCAGTACTTC.

The chain couples TRBV12-3 or TRBV12-4 to TRBJ2-3; TRBD2 aligns across 7 bases. The length of the CDR3 is 14 residues. V shed 5 bases, J shed 6 bases, and the junction held 8 bases outside the gene matches. The CDR3 reads CASSPATGRDTQYF. The CDR3 DNA follows: TGTGCCAGCAGTCCCGCCACCGGGAGGGATACGCAGTATTTT.

This rearrangement joins TRBV7-9 to TRBJ2-5; 10 nucleotides align to TRBD1. V shed 1 base and J 3 bases; nucleotides not matched to a gene: 2. This CDR3 is 15 amino acids long. Per germline, CDR1 SEHNR and CDR2 FQNEAQ (reference sequence). The CDR3 coding sequence is TGTGCCAGCAGCTTAGAAGGGACAGGGGAAGAGACCCAGTACTTC. Protein: CASSLEGTGEETQYF.

In this sample, this clonotype turned up many times. The chain employs TRBV7-2 and TRBJ2-7; D is possibly TRBD2 (6 bases). CDR1 SGHTA and CDR2 FQGNSA come from the germline V gene. There are 13 residues in the CDR3. V lost 2 bases, J lost 7 bases, and 12 bases lay in between. CDR3 in amino acids: CASSLSAGREQYF. CDR3 DNA sequence: TGTGCCAGCAGCTTATCAGCGGGTCGAGAGCAGTACTTC.

The chain carries TRBV27 and TRBJ2-3; 8 bases line up with TRBD2. The V and J ends lost 7 bases and 2 bases, in that order; junction bases with no gene match: 5. The germline V gene has CDR1 MNHEY and CDR2 SMNVEV (reference sequence). The CDR3 is 14 amino acids. CDR3: CASTPGGITDTQYF. In DNA form, the CDR3 reads TGTGCCAGCACCCCGGGGGGGATCACAGATACGCAGTATTTT.

Only a few counts were recorded for this clonotype. V and J are TRBV25-1 and TRBJ1-1; D gene unclear. Trimming left V 5 bases short and J 11 bases short, with 15 bases between. The germline V gene has CDR1 MGHDK and CDR2 SYGVNS. The CDR3 runs to 12 residues. The chain's CDR3 is CASSSASFVAFF. Here the CDR3 DNA reads TGTGCCAGCAGTTCCGCGAGTTTTGTTGCTTTCTTT.

This clonotype occurred a few times. The J gene is TRBJ2-1, the V gene TRBV9; D is undetermined. The V and J ends lost 3 bases and 0 bases respectively, with 10 bases between them. The CDR3 is 15 amino acids. From germline, CDR1 is SGDLS and CDR2 YYNGEE. In DNA form, the CDR3 reads TGTGCCAGCAGCGGAGACGTTGGCTCCTACAATGAGCAGTTCTTC. Protein product: CASSGDVGSYNEQFF. The full variable domain, with the rest looked up from reference TRBV9 and TRBJ2-1, is DSGVTQTPKHLITATGQRVTLRCSPRSGDLSVYWYQQSLDQGLQFLIQYYNGEERAKGNILERFSAQQFPDLHSELNLSSLELGDSALYFCASSGDVGSYNEQFFGPGTRLTVL.

The gene calls are TRBV6-6 and TRBJ2-3; D call uncertain. The CDR3 length is 12 residues. Germline-derived CDR1 and CDR2 are MNHNY and SVGAGI (reference sequence). The V gene lost 7 bases and the J gene lost 2 bases, with 7 bases spanning the gap. CDR3 coding DNA: TGTGCCAGCACTGGGATCACAGATACGCAGTATTTT. Amino acids: CASTGITDTQYF.

This chain uses TRBV20-1 with TRBJ2-1, with TRBD1 identical over 7 bases. Germline V gives CDR1 DFQATT, CDR2 SNEGSKA (reference sequence). J gave up 9 bases and V 6 bases, and 11 bases lay outside the gene matches. CDR3 size: 13 residues. The CDR3, as DNA: TGCAGTGCCCGAGGCGTAGGGGGCCCTGAGCAGTTCTTC. Its protein is CSARGVGGPEQFF.

About this clonotype: A much larger clone sits a single nucleotide away, making a read error possible. The chain carries TRBV11-2 and TRBJ2-1; D may be TRBD2 (5 bases). This CDR3 spans 14 amino acids. Germline V gene data show CDR1 as SGHAT and CDR2 as FQNNGV. Trimming removed 2 bases at V and 6 bases at J, with 11 bases between. CDR3 protein: CASSLTRAGNEQFF. The CDR3 DNA reads TGTGCCAGCAGCTTAACGAGGGCAGGCAATGAGCAGTTCTTC.

The V call is TRBV19, the J call TRBJ2-4; D not resolved. Looked up from germline, CDR1 is LNHDA and CDR2 is SQIVND (reference sequence). This CDR3 has 13 amino acids. The germline V and J ends were trimmed by 3 bases and 3 bases, with 6 bases remaining between them. CDR3 protein: CASSIMDKNIQYF. CDR3 DNA sequence: TGTGCCAGTAGTATCATGGACAAAAACATTCAGTACTTC.

On this clonotype: A junction end diverges from the germline sequence, so it may reflect a read error. This chain joins TRBV4-3 and TRBJ2-7; 7 bases line up with TRBD2. The CDR3 runs 16 residues. From germline, CDR1 is LGHNA and CDR2 YSLEER. The CDR3 here is CASSQEASGSSYEQDF. CDR3 coding DNA: TGCGCCAGCAGCCAAGAGGCTAGCGGTAGCTCCTACGAGCAGGACTTC.

As for this clonotype: This may come from a read error, since a much larger clone is one base off. The chain uses TRBV5-1 and TRBJ2-5; weak D call: TRBD1 (6 bases). Judging by the DNA end, TRBJ2-7 fits better; the J call may be wrong. The germline V gene has CDR1 SGHRS and CDR2 YFSETQ. There are 15 residues in the CDR3. The CDR3 region is CAGSFSGQTGYEQYF. The CDR3 bases are TGCGCCGGCAGCTTTTCTGGACAGACGGGGTACGAGCAGTACTTC.

A word on this clonotype: The junction departs from the called germline gene at one end, perhaps through a read error. The genes are TRBV12-3 or TRBV12-4 and TRBJ2-3; D might be TRBD2 (6 bases). CDR3 length: 19 amino acids. CDR3 in DNA: TGTGCCAGCAGTTTAGCCGCGGGATCTGGGAGGAGGGGCGCAGATACGCAATATTTT. This translates into CASSLAAGSGRRGADTQYF.

This clonotype appeared many times. V usage is TRBV5-1 and J usage is TRBJ2-7, with a weak D call TRBD2 (6 bases). From germline, CDR1 is SGHRS and CDR2 YFSETQ. CDR3 size: 16 residues. V shed 0 bases and J shed 2 bases, with 15 bases lying between them. CDR3 region: CASSLVLLSGAYEQYF. Here the CDR3 DNA reads TGCGCCAGCAGCTTGGTTTTGCTCTCGGGGGCCTACGAGCAGTACTTC.

This clonotype was counted between two and nine times. The chain is built from TRBV2 and TRBJ2-1, with 9 positions matching TRBD2. Germline loops: CDR1 SNHLY, CDR2 FYNNEI. This CDR3 region has 15 residues. V shed 4 bases and J 6 bases; nucleotides not matched to a gene: 7. The CDR3 spells CASSGGTSSSNEQFF. For the CDR3, the DNA is TGTGCCAGCAGTGGTGGGACTAGCAGTTCCAATGAGCAGTTCTTC.

The J gene is TRBJ1-6, the V gene TRBV6-5; no firm D call. The V end was cut by 4 bases, the J end by 14 bases, with 27 bases between. The CDR3 is 17 amino acids. Per the germline V gene, CDR1 is MNHEY and CDR2 is SVGAGI. The CDR3 here is CASSSAPRGGSSKALHF. In nucleotides, the CDR3 is TGTGCCAGCAGTTCGGCCCCCCGCGGAGGCTCGAGTAAGGCCCTCCACTTT.

This clonotype has a handful of counts. The J gene is TRBJ2-7, the V gene TRBV7-9; the D gene is possibly TRBD2 (5 bases). Germline CDR1 and CDR2: SEHNR and FQNEAQ (reference sequence). The ends were cut back, 5 bases at V and 3 bases at J, with 20 bases in the middle. The CDR3 runs 16 residues. The CDR3 reads CASSPPRRGLDYEQYF. CDR3 in DNA: TGTGCCAGCAGCCCACCGCGCCGGGGTCTCGACTACGAGCAGTACTTC.

This clonotype turned up a few times. The CDR3 protein is CASRTATMSNEQFF. DNA of the CDR3: TGCGCCAGCAGGACAGCGACAATGAGCAATGAGCAGTTCTTC. The chain employs TRBV5-1 and TRBJ2-1; TRBD1 might be the D (5 bases). The CDR3 totals 14 residues. The ends were cut back, 5 bases at V and 6 bases at J, with 15 bases in the middle. Germline CDR1 and CDR2: SGHRS and YFSETQ.

The chain employs TRBV4-1 and TRBJ2-4; 13 bases match TRBD2. The germline gives CDR1 MGHRA, CDR2 YSYEKL. The CDR3 consists of 16 residues. V was pared by 3 bases and J by 9 bases, with 8 bases of the junction left unmatched. This chain's CDR3 is CASSQEGLAGMGIQYF. In DNA form, the CDR3 reads TGCGCCAGCAGCCAGGAGGGACTAGCGGGGATGGGCATTCAGTACTTC.

The gene calls are TRBV20-1 and TRBJ2-1; 7 bases are a match to TRBD2. Germline lookup yields CDR1 DFQATT and CDR2 SNEGSKA (reference sequence). J was trimmed by 5 bases and V by 0 bases; bases with no gene match: 7. This CDR3 has 15 amino acids. The CDR3 spells CSARDLAAAHNEQFF. The CDR3 DNA is TGCAGTGCTAGAGACCTAGCGGCGGCCCACAATGAGCAGTTCTTC.

This chain joins TRBV4-1 and TRBJ2-5; D is uncertain. Trimming removed 5 bases from V and 2 bases from J, with 12 bases in between. From germline, CDR1 is MGHRA and CDR2 YSYEKL. This CDR3 region has 14 residues. CDR3 in amino acids: CASSSPEQQETQYF. CDR3 nucleotide sequence: TGCGCCAGCAGCTCCCCGGAACAACAAGAGACCCAGTACTTC.

This clonotype was detected a few times. The chain carries TRBV7-2 and TRBJ2-4, with D possibly TRBD2 on 5 matching bases. CDR3 length: 15 amino acids. Germline lookup yields CDR1 SGHTA and CDR2 FQGNSA. The V gene lost 5 bases and the J gene lost 8 bases, with 19 bases spanning the gap. The CDR3 nucleotides read TGTGCCAGCAGCCTACCCCGGGATTTCAACGACATTCAGTACTTC. This codes for CASSLPRDFNDIQYF.

This clonotype came up a few times. V gene TRBV20-1 combines with J gene TRBJ2-3; 7 bases match TRBD2. The trim removed 6 bases at V and 2 bases at J, leaving 11 bases unmatched. CDR1 DFQATT and CDR2 SNEGSKA come from the germline V gene (reference sequence). This CDR3 has 15 amino acids. This CDR3 reads CSAQNRRGNTDTQYF. The CDR3 coding sequence is TGCAGTGCCCAAAACCGGCGGGGGAACACAGATACGCAGTATTTT.

This clonotype was found many times. The rearrangement joins TRBV7-2 to TRBJ1-5, with a possible D match to TRBD1 (5 bases). The V end was cut by 3 bases, the J end by 6 bases, with 12 bases between. The CDR3 contains 14 residues. Germline V lookup: CDR1 SGHTA, CDR2 FQGNSA. The chain's CDR3 is CASSLPGGGQPQHF. The CDR3 DNA is TGTGCCAGCAGCTTGCCCGGGGGTGGTCAGCCCCAGCATTTT. The full variable domain, with the rest looked up from reference TRBV7-2 and TRBJ1-5, is GAGVSQSPSNKVTEKGKDVELRCDPISGHTALYWYRQSLGQGLEFLIYFQGNSAPDKSGLPSDRFSAERTGGSVSTLTIQRTQQEDSAVYLCASSLPGGGQPQHFGDGTRLSIL.